The sequence of this T cell receptor beta chain was determined in a study of radiotherapy plus CTLA-4 blockade in lung cancer. Study as a whole: Patients showed objective responses in over 15% of cases, and disease control was achieved by approximately 31%.

As regards this clone: The antigen is unknown.

The trim removed 4 bases at V and 5 bases at J, leaving 5 bases unmatched. Per germline, CDR1 SNHLY and CDR2 FYNNEI. This CDR3 has 13 amino acids. Receiving focal radiation plus CTLA-4 blockade with ipilimumab were patients who had chemo-refractory metastatic non-small-cell lung cancer. Study-wide results and caveats: How blood T cell clones changed early, along with interferon-beta, reportedly forecast response best. After radiotherapy and ipilimumab, tumor-derived clones expanded in peripheral blood.

Clones were sequenced by immunoSEQ multiplex PCR, and TCRdb holds only the in-frame ones, with some missing. Of under 55,000 clones listed, 75% to 90% were seen once; the top ten hold 3% to 4%. The clonotype was recovered from a human donor with non-small cell lung cancer who had stable disease on radiotherapy plus ipilimumab. The starting material was peripheral blood, obtained from a patient treated with radiotherapy plus ipilimumab. The chain uses TRBV2 and TRBJ2-7; 7 bases are a match to TRBD1. The CDR3 spells CASSALTGNEQYF. In DNA, the CDR3 is TGTGCCAGCAGTGCGTTGACAGGGAACGAGCAGTACTTC. Full variable domain (outside the CDR3, taken from reference TRBV2 and TRBJ2-7): EPEVTQTPSHQVTQMGQEVILRCVPISNHLYFYWYRQILGQKVEFLVSFYNNEISEKSEIFDDQFSVERPDGSNFTLKIRSTKLEDSAMYFCASSALTGNEQYFGPGTRLTVT.